This T cell receptor beta chain was recorded in a study of shared clonotypes between healthy human individuals. Study-wide findings and caveats: Approximately 5.1% was the fraction of naive CD4 clonotypes found shared across four donors.

Replicate PCRs from sorted subsets contained approximately 190 ng DNA, which is 30,000 to 35,000 T cell genomes. Some clones are missing from TCRdb's copy, which holds only in-frame ones; the method was immunoSEQ multiplex PCR. The sample lists 1 million to 1.3 million clones; around three quarters were seen once. A note on this clone: The antigen remains undetermined.

CDR3 length equals 14 residues. Germline CDR1 and CDR2: MNHEY and SMNVEV (reference sequence). The V end lost 2 bases, the J end lost 6 bases, and 11 bases lay between the germline ends. Healthy HIV-negative adults without recent acute infections or vaccinations served as donors. It was into CD45RA+ naive and CD45RA-negative memory subsets that the CD4+ cells were split. The chain carries TRBV27 and TRBJ1-5; perhaps TRBD1 as D (5 bases). The sequencing sample was made of memory CD4+ T cells from PBMCs. Subset: CD45RA-negative fraction. The TCR sequence derives from a man aged 18 to 29 in good health. Some clones in this sample may be carry-over from other donors' samples. The CDR3 sequence is CASSLRWGGQPQHF. CDR3 nucleotide sequence: TGTGCCAGCAGTTTAAGGTGGGGGGGTCAGCCCCAGCATTTT.